This is a list of T cell receptor beta chains from one sample in a study of blood T cells in healthy people across ages. TCRdb ran MiXCR on the 5' RACE reads and lists one entry per CDR3 protein. Of fewer than 2 million distinct CDR3 sequences listed, about 39% are singletons. Sequencing was done on a sample of blood. The receptors come from a human donor in good health. CDR3s include the opening cysteine and the closing phenylalanine or tryptophan. D genes are given only for firm matches. Clone size, where shown, is once, few, many, or a class for clones that have expanded.

V	J	D	size	CDR3	DNA
TRBV6-5	TRBJ2-7	.	.	CASRRETEQYF	TGTGCCAGCAGGCGAGAGACCGAGCAGTACTTC
TRBV7-4	TRBJ2-3	.	once	CASSPDSDTDTQYF	TGTGCCAGCAGCCCCGACTCCGACACAGATACGCAGTATTTT
TRBV6-5	TRBJ1-2	.	.	CASLTVGGTSGYTF	TGTGCCAGCCTGACGGTCGGGGGCACGTCTGGCTACACCTTC
TRBV7-8	TRBJ1-5	.	.	CASSLDPSIHNQPQHF	TGTGCCAGCAGCTTAGACCCGTCGATACACAATCAGCCCCAGCATTTT
TRBV4-3	TRBJ1-4	TRBD1	.	CASSQNDRGRSEKLFF	TGCGCCAGCAGCCAGAATGACAGGGGTCGAAGTGAAAAACTGTTTTTT
TRBV4-1	TRBJ2-7	.	once	CASSLVTVHEQYF	TGCGCCAGCAGCCTCGTCACGGTCCACGAGCAGTACTTC
TRBV6-2/TRBV6-3	TRBJ1-1	.	.	CASSYGATINTEAFF	TGTGCCAGCAGTTACGGAGCAACCATCAACACTGAAGCTTTCTTT
TRBV7-3	TRBJ1-1	.	.	CASSLGGGVGEAFF	TGTGCCAGCAGCTTAGGGGGCGGGGTTGGTGAAGCTTTCTTT
TRBV12-5	TRBJ2-1	.	.	CASRSWGYNEQFF	TGTGCTAGTAGGTCTTGGGGGTACAATGAGCAGTTCTTC
TRBV18	TRBJ1-1	.	.	CASSPGPTLEAFF	TGTGCCAGCTCCCCGGGGCCTACCCTTGAAGCTTTCTTT
TRBV20-1	TRBJ2-1	TRBD2	.	CSARVRLAGGSYNEQFF	TGCAGTGCTAGGGTCCGACTAGCGGGGGGTTCCTACAATGAGCAGTTCTTC
TRBV6-1	TRBJ1-2	.	few	CASSERQDPYGYTF	TGTGCCAGCAGTGAACGACAGGATCCCTATGGCTACACCTTC
TRBV7-9	TRBJ2-7	TRBD1	once	CASSPGQGGIVYEQYF	TGTGCCAGCAGCCCGGGACAGGGGGGCATTGTGTACGAGCAGTACTTC
TRBV7-6	TRBJ2-7	.	few	CASSLAARARYEQYF	TGTGCCAGCAGCTTAGCGGCCAGGGCGAGGTACGAGCAGTACTTC
TRBV10-3	TRBJ2-5	.	.	CAISRDGGETQYF	TGTGCCATCAGTCGGGACGGGGGAGAGACCCAGTACTTC
TRBV18	TRBJ2-1	.	.	CASSPPSGRTGGMNEQFF	TGTGCCAGCTCACCACCTTCGGGGAGGACCGGCGGGATGAATGAGCAGTTCTTC
TRBV7-2	TRBJ1-2	TRBD1	.	CVSSLLPGQGLRYTF	TGTGTCAGCAGCTTACTTCCGGGACAGGGTTTACGCTACACCTTC
TRBV20-1	TRBJ1-4	.	.	CSASRYEGGREKLFF	TGCAGTGCTAGTCGATATGAGGGGGGACGAGAAAAACTGTTTTTT
TRBV20-1	TRBJ1-1	.	.	CSAQAKTMNTEAFF	TGCAGCGCCCAGGCGAAAACTATGAACACTGAAGCTTTCTTT
TRBV28	TRBJ2-1	TRBD2	.	CASSPGLAGAYNEQFF	TGTGCCAGCAGTCCTGGACTAGCGGGGGCTTACAATGAGCAGTTCTTC
TRBV20-1	TRBJ2-1	TRBD1	.	CCLGQGPYNEQFF	TGCTGCTTGGGACAGGGTCCCTACAATGAGCAGTTCTTC
TRBV29-1	TRBJ2-1	.	.	CSVLASIGEQFF	TGCAGCGTTCTTGCTAGCATCGGGGAGCAGTTCTTC
TRBV7-2	TRBJ2-4	TRBD2	.	CASSLPGLAGGIKNIQYF	TGTGCCAGCAGCCTACCGGGACTAGCGGGGGGCATAAAAAACATTCAGTACTTC
TRBV6-6	TRBJ2-1	.	.	CASSTAQETQFF	TGTGCCAGCAGTACAGCGCAAGAGACCCAGTTCTTC
TRBV4-3	TRBJ1-1	.	many	CASSQARRGTPAFF	TGCGCCAGCAGCCAAGCTCGAAGGGGGACTCCAGCTTTCTTT
TRBV20-1	TRBJ2-7	.	few	CSARDANHYEQYF	TGCAGTGCTAGAGATGCAAACCACTACGAGCAGTACTTC
TRBV7-2	TRBJ2-1	.	few	CASSGRVRYEQFF	TGTGCCAGCAGCGGCAGGGTTAGATATGAGCAGTTCTTC
TRBV5-4	TRBJ1-2	TRBD1	.	CASSLDSAGGGTVGYTF	TGTGCCAGCAGCTTGGATTCAGCAGGGGGCGGGACGGTTGGCTACACCTTC
TRBV7-2	TRBJ2-3	TRBD2	many	CASSWGTSGGTDTQYF	TGTGCCAGCAGCTGGGGGACTAGCGGGGGCACAGATACGCAGTATTTT
TRBV6-6	TRBJ2-4	TRBD2	.	CASSPGGGFERYF	TGTGCCAGCAGTCCCGGGGGAGGGTTCGAGCGGTACTTC
TRBV20-1	TRBJ2-3	.	.	CSARDRSRGGPDTQYF	TGCAGTGCTAGAGATAGATCGAGGGGGGGGCCAGATACGCAGTATTTT
TRBV5-1	TRBJ1-5	TRBD1	.	CANNRDREEPQHF	TGCGCCAACAATCGGGACAGGGAAGAGCCCCAGCATTTT
TRBV15	TRBJ1-2	.	.	CATSRAPQGYYGYTF	TGTGCCACCAGCAGGGCACCGCAGGGATACTATGGCTACACCTTC
TRBV7-9	TRBJ1-1	TRBD1	few	CASSPDRGETEAFF	TGTGCCAGCAGCCCAGACAGGGGGGAGACTGAAGCTTTCTTT
TRBV19	TRBJ2-3	.	.	CASTGGSYTDTQYF	TGTGCCAGTACGGGCGGGTCTTACACAGATACGCAGTATTTT
TRBV6-2/TRBV6-3	TRBJ1-1	.	few	CASSYTETEAFF	TGTGCCAGCAGTTACACGGAAACTGAAGCTTTCTTT
TRBV7-2	TRBJ2-4	.	many	CASSERQGLAKNIQYF	TGTGCCAGCAGCGAACGACAGGGACTAGCCAAAAACATTCAGTACTTC
TRBV7-8	TRBJ1-2	.	few	CASSLVPTGANYGYTF	TGTGCCAGCAGCTTAGTTCCCACAGGAGCTAACTATGGCTACACCTTC
TRBV3-1	TRBJ2-5	TRBD2	.	CASNHRTSGGQETQYF	TGTGCCAGCAACCACCGGACTAGCGGGGGGCAAGAGACCCAGTACTTC
TRBV29-1	TRBJ1-2	.	.	CSVERSRGLYGYTF	TGCAGCGTTGAAAGAAGCAGGGGCCTTTATGGCTACACCTTC
TRBV4-3	TRBJ1-2	.	once	CARSQERGDGYTF	TGCGCCCGCAGCCAAGAGCGGGGAGATGGCTACACCTTC
TRBV13	TRBJ1-2	.	.	CASSNGGLYGYTF	TGTGCCAGCTCGAACGGGGGACTCTATGGCTACACCTTC
TRBV5-1	TRBJ2-1	TRBD1	few	CVSSTRDRRLGEQFF	TGCGTCAGCAGCACCCGGGACAGGCGGCTTGGTGAGCAGTTCTTC
TRBV6-5	TRBJ2-3	.	few	CASSYSPETSTGTQYF	TGTGCCAGCAGTTACTCGCCCGAAACTAGCACAGGTACGCAGTATTTT
TRBV11-2	TRBJ1-1	TRBD1	.	CASSLTGALTNTEAFF	TGTGCCAGCAGCTTAACAGGGGCCCTAACGAACACTGAAGCCTTCTTT
TRBV12-3/TRBV12-4	TRBJ2-7	.	.	CASSGVGGRDHEQYF	TGTGCCAGCAGTGGTGTAGGTGGCAGGGACCACGAGCAGTACTTC
TRBV28	TRBJ1-1	.	.	CASRVRHTEAFF	TGTGCCAGCAGAGTCAGGCACACTGAAGCTTTCTTT
TRBV25-1	TRBJ1-2	TRBD1	.	CASSSRDSVGYGYTF	TGTGCCAGCAGTTCGCGGGACAGCGTCGGCTACGGCTACACCTTC
TRBV13	TRBJ2-7	TRBD2	.	CASSLVGGGGVSYNEQYF	TGTGCCAGCAGCTTAGTAGGCGGGGGTGGCGTGTCCTACAATGAGCAGTACTTC
TRBV6-5	TRBJ1-6	.	.	CASSARSGDNSPLHF	TGTGCCAGCAGTGCAAGGTCGGGCGATAATTCACCCCTCCACTTT
TRBV27	TRBJ2-1	.	few	CASSPGPYSYNEQFF	TGTGCCAGCAGTCCGGGTCCATACTCCTACAATGAGCAGTTCTTC
TRBV6-5	TRBJ2-4	TRBD1	.	CASSRDSQFQYF	TGTGCCAGCAGTCGGGACAGTCAGTTTCAGTACTTC
TRBV5-1	TRBJ2-5	.	.	CASSLAGGLTLQETQYF	TGCGCCAGCAGCTTGGCGGGGGGCCTTACACTTCAAGAGACCCAGTACTTC